A single TCR beta chain is shown here with its context. The sample originates from a study of control samples from healthy donors and cancer patients. TCRdb's table, derived via immunoSEQ multiplex PCR, lists solely in-frame clones and lacks some. The sample holds about 130,000 clones, under 95% seen once. The CDR3 spans 16 residues. The source material was blood. The rearrangement links TRBV21-1 to TRBJ1-2. TRBV21-1 is a recognized pseudogene. This clonotype was sampled from a man between 18 and 35 years old in good health. The CDR3 region is CASSKSRGGGNYGYTF. In nucleotides, the CDR3 is TGTGCCAGCAGCAAAAGTAGGGGGGGAGGTAACTATGGCTACACCTTC.